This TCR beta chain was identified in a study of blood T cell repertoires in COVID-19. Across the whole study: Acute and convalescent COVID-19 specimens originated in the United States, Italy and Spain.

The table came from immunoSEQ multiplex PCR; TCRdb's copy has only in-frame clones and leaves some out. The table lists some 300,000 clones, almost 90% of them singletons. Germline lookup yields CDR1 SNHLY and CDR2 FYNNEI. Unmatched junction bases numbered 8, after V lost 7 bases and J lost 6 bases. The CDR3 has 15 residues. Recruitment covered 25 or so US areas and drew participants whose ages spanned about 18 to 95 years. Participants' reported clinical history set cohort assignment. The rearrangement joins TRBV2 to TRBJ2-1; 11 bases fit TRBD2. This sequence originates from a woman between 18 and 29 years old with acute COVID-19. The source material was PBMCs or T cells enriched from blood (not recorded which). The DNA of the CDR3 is TGTGCCAGCACCGCAACTAGCGGGAGTTTCAATGAGCAGTTCTTC. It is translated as CASTATSGSFNEQFF.